These 31 T cell receptor beta chains originate from one sample sequenced in a study of Ad26.COV2.S vaccination and SARS-CoV-2 variants. Profiling relied on immunoSEQ multiplex PCR, and the TCRdb table lists in-frame clones only, not all of them. The sample includes roughly 380,000 clones, around 87% seen only once; the top ten take around 3.6%. Described treatment: some 20 received Ad26.COV2.S at low or high dose, single or two shots; about 5 received placebo; per-sample allocation not given. Each sample was drawn 63 days after the first injection (of vaccine or placebo). The source was peripheral blood, collected in a trial of Ad26.COV2.S vaccine versus placebo. The receptors stem from a person between 18 and 65 years old who received the Ad26.COV2.S COVID-19 vaccine or a placebo.

The rearrangement uses TRBV6-2 or TRBV6-3 and TRBJ1-1; 9 bases line up with TRBD1. CDR3 size: 14 residues. Germline loops: CDR1 MNHEY, CDR2 SVGEGT. V shed 0 bases and J 11 bases; nucleotides not matched to a gene: 7. CDR3 amino acids: CASSYSGTGFSAFF. CDR3 coding DNA: TGTGCCAGCAGTTACTCCGGGACAGGGTTTTCGGCTTTCTTT.

In nucleotides, the CDR3 is TGTGCCAGCCAGGGGCAGAACTACGCCGGGACTGAAGCTTTCTTT. This encodes CASQGQNYAGTEAFF. The chain uses TRBV27 and TRBJ1-1, with TRBD1 as a possible D gene (6 bases). CDR3 length: 15 residues. CDR1 and CDR2 (germline): MNHEY, SMNVEV (reference sequence). V lost 8 bases, J lost 5 bases, and 21 bases lay in between.

The chain couples TRBV9 to TRBJ2-2, with TRBD1 identical over 9 bases. The CDR3 runs to 16 residues. Germline assignment: CDR1 SGDLS and CDR2 YYNGEE. The J segment lost 6 bases and the V segment lost 3 bases, leaving 9 bases of the junction unmatched. CDR3 residues: CASSESRDRVAGELFF. CDR3 nucleotides: TGTGCCAGCAGCGAGTCCCGGGACAGGGTCGCCGGGGAGCTGTTTTTT.

To note about this clone: Sequence at one end of the junction differs from germline and may be a read error. The chain has TRBV7-7 and TRBJ2-2; TRBD1 matches at 10 bases. The CDR3 contains 17 residues. Germline V gene sequence: CDR1 SSHAT, CDR2 FNYEAQ (reference sequence). The CDR3 sequence is CASSLADRGRFAGELFF. CDR3 nucleotide sequence: TGTGCTAGCAGCTTAGCTGACAGGGGGCGCTTCGCCGGGGAGCTGTTTTTT.

This chain joins TRBV19 and TRBJ1-2, with 8 bases identical to TRBD1. Germline V gene lookup returns CDR1 LNHDA and CDR2 SQIVND (reference sequence). The CDR3 has 13 amino acids. The trim removed 3 bases at V and 6 bases at J, leaving 3 bases unmatched. The CDR3 here is CASSIGQGDGYTF. DNA for the CDR3: TGTGCCAGTAGTATCGGACAGGGTGATGGCTACACCTTC. The complete variable domain, with remaining parts taken from reference TRBV19 and TRBJ1-2, reads DGGITQSPKYLFRKEGQNVTLSCEQNLNHDAMYWYRQDPGQGLRLIYYSQIVNDFQKGDIAEGYSVSREKKESFPLTVTSAQKNPTAFYLCASSIGQGDGYTFGSGTRLTVV.

The rearrangement joins TRBV9 to TRBJ2-2; a possible D gene is TRBD2 (6 bases). The CDR3 sequence is 16 residues long. Germline CDR1 and CDR2: SGDLS and YYNGEE. V was clipped by 1 base and J by 5 bases, with 15 bases between them. The CDR3 DNA follows: TGTGCCAGCAGCGTATCGGGGGTAGGGCAGACCGGGGAGCTGTTTTTT. This sequence encodes CASSVSGVGQTGELFF.

This chain uses TRBV7-9 with TRBJ1-4; TRBD1 might be the D (6 bases). The CDR3 consists of 15 residues. Trimming took off 3 bases at V and 8 bases at J, with 16 bases between the two ends. Germline values: CDR1 SEHNR, CDR2 FQNEAQ (reference sequence). The chain's CDR3 is CASSFSEGDREKLFF. The CDR3 DNA reads TGTGCCAGCAGCTTCAGCGAGGGGGATCGGGAAAAACTGTTTTTT.

This sequence joins TRBV5-1 and TRBJ2-1; a weak D match, TRBD2 (6 bases). The CDR3 sequence is 14 residues long. Germline values: CDR1 SGHRS, CDR2 YFSETQ. Trimming removed 5 bases from V and 6 bases from J, with 15 bases in between. The CDR3 nucleotides read TGCGCCAGCAGGCGGGACCCTGACCGCAATGAGCAGTTCTTC. This codes for CASRRDPDRNEQFF.

The chain recombines TRBV4-1 with TRBJ1-4; TRBD1 might be the D (5 bases). Germline CDR1 MGHRA, CDR2 YSYEKL. Between the trimmed V and J ends, which lost 4 bases and 8 bases, there was a span of 11 bases. This CDR3 has 13 amino acids. The CDR3 bases are TGCGCCAGCAGCCGAGACAGAATCGAAAAACTGTTTTTT. Amino acids: CASSRDRIEKLFF.

This clone was counted a single time. The chain employs TRBV3-1 (or the pseudogene TRBV3-2) and TRBJ1-4, with D perhaps matching TRBD1 (5 bases). Germline assignment: CDR1 LGHDT and CDR2 YNNKEL (reference sequence). The CDR3 extends over 14 amino acids. The V gene lost 2 bases and the J gene lost 7 bases, with 11 bases spanning the gap. CDR3 residues: CASSQRQLSEKLFF. The DNA of the CDR3 is TGTGCCAGCAGCCAAAGACAGCTGAGTGAAAAACTGTTTTTT.

The chain links TRBV11-3 to TRBJ2-2; TRBD1 matches 10 bases. With V trimmed by 7 bases and J by 4 bases, 9 bases remained unmatched. The CDR3 is 16 amino acids. From germline, CDR1 is SGHNT and CDR2 YENEEA. This CDR3 is CASTSGTGVITGELFF. The CDR3, as DNA: TGTGCCAGCACCTCCGGGACAGGGGTCATCACCGGGGAGCTGTTTTTT. Based on the CDR3 plus reference TRBV11-3 and TRBJ2-2, the full variable domain is EAGVVQSPRYKIIEKKQPVAFWCNPISGHNTLYWYLQNLGQGPELLIRYENEEAVDDSQLPKDRFSAERLKGVDSTLKIQPAELGDSAVYLCASTSGTGVITGELFFGEGSRLTVL.

The V call is TRBV5-1, the J call TRBJ2-2; a weak D match, TRBD2 (6 bases). The CDR3 is 15 residues long. In germline, CDR1 is SGHRS, CDR2 YFSETQ. Between the trimmed V and J ends, which lost 4 bases and 6 bases, there was a span of 16 bases. CDR3 protein: CASSPVAGLAGELFF. As DNA, the CDR3 is TGCGCCAGCAGCCCGGTCGCGGGGCTAGCCGGGGAGCTGTTTTTT.

This chain links TRBV5-1 with TRBJ2-3; D possibly uses TRBD1 or TRBD2 (6 bases each). Trimming shortened V by 4 bases and J by 5 bases, and 23 bases separated the two germline ends. CDR1 is SGHRS and CDR2 is YFSETQ in the germline V gene. CDR3 length equals 17 residues. CDR3 amino acids: CASSPELRRGAGDTQYF. CDR3 coding DNA: TGCGCCAGCAGCCCGGAACTTCGTAGGGGGGCCGGAGATACGCAGTATTTT.

CDR3 in DNA: TGTGCCAGCAGTTACTCGGCGGGGGGAAGCACAGATACGCAGTATTTT. Amino acid sequence: CASSYSAGGSTDTQYF. The chain uses TRBV6-5 and TRBJ2-3; 8 nucleotides align to TRBD2. This CDR3 region has 16 residues. Germline CDR1 MNHEY, CDR2 SVGAGI. V lost 0 bases to trimming and J lost 0 bases; unmatched junction nucleotides: 2.

The gene calls are TRBV10-3 and TRBJ1-2; no clear D. The CDR3 extends over 13 amino acids. Germline V lookup: CDR1 ENHRY, CDR2 SYGVKD. V lost 2 bases, J lost 8 bases, and 12 bases lay in between. The CDR3 reads CAISEATGPGYTF. CDR3 sequence (DNA): TGTGCCATCAGTGAGGCCACCGGGCCGGGCTACACCTTC.

This clone appeared a single time. CDR3: CASSQGDEQFF. In DNA form, the CDR3 reads TGTGCCAGTAGTCAAGGGGATGAGCAGTTCTTC. The chain carries TRBV19 and TRBJ2-1; D perhaps matches TRBD1 (5 bases). This CDR3 is 11 amino acids long. CDR1 and CDR2 from the germline V gene are LNHDA and SQIVND (reference sequence). The germline V and J ends were trimmed by 5 bases and 8 bases, with 7 bases remaining between them.

The CDR3 protein is CASSLARASGDSYNEQFF. The CDR3 region has the DNA TGCGCCAGCAGCTTGGCCAGGGCTAGCGGGGACTCCTACAATGAGCAGTTCTTC. J is TRBJ2-1 and V is TRBV5-1, with 9 bases matching TRBD2. Germline-derived CDR1 and CDR2 are SGHRS and YFSETQ. The CDR3 sequence is 18 residues long. The V segment lost 0 bases and the J segment 0 bases; nucleotides outside the gene matches: 7.

V gene TRBV4-3 combines with J gene TRBJ1-2; D gene uncertain. The CDR3 runs 17 residues. V shed 1 base and J shed 8 bases, with 23 bases lying between them. CDR1 and CDR2 from the germline V gene are LGHNA and YSLEER. The CDR3 DNA sequence: TGCGCCAGCAGCCAAGTTCACAGCCCGATCCTTCTTGGCGGCTACACCTTC. Protein sequence: CASSQVHSPILLGGYTF.

In this sample, this clone turned up many times. V and J are TRBV6-4 and TRBJ2-1; the match to TRBD1 covers 9 bases. J gave up 0 bases and V 3 bases, and 0 bases lay outside the gene matches. The CDR3 extends over 15 amino acids. Germline CDR1 reads MRHNA; CDR2 reads SNTAGT. The CDR3 nucleotides are TGTGCCAGCAGTGAGACAGGGGGCTCCTACAATGAGCAGTTCTTC. The encoded protein is CASSETGGSYNEQFF.

J is TRBJ1-1 and V is TRBV30, with D perhaps TRBD1 (5 bases). The V end lost 4 bases, the J end lost 7 bases, and 16 bases lay between the germline ends. CDR1 is GTSNPN and CDR2 is SVGIG in the germline V gene (reference sequence). The CDR3 is 13 residues long. The CDR3 bases are TGTGCCTGGACCCTCACGTGGGGGGATGAAGCTTTCTTT. It encodes CAWTLTWGDEAFF. Filled out from reference TRBV30 and TRBJ1-1, the complete variable domain reads SQTIHQWPATLVQPVGSPLSLECTVEGTSNPNLYWYRQAAGRGLQLLFYSVGIGQISSEVPQNLSASRPQDRQFILSSKKLLLSDSGFYLCAWTLTWGDEAFFGQGTRLTVV.

The CDR3 DNA reads TGTGCCAGCAAAGGACGGGACGGCGAGCAGTACTTC. Amino acid sequence: CASKGRDGEQYF. The chain combines TRBV6-5 with TRBJ2-7; D is perhaps TRBD1 or TRBD2 (5 bases each). This CDR3 has 12 residues. The ends were cut back, 7 bases at V and 6 bases at J, with 13 bases in the middle. Germline V gives CDR1 MNHEY, CDR2 SVGAGI.

The chain recombines TRBV10-3 with TRBJ2-5; tentative D call: TRBD2 (5 bases). Germline V lookup: CDR1 ENHRY, CDR2 SYGVKD. The CDR3 runs to 12 residues. V lost 8 bases to trimming and J lost 5 bases, with 12 bases between them. This chain's CDR3 is CAIGLREETQYF. As DNA, the CDR3 is TGTGCCATCGGGCTGAGGGAGGAGACCCAGTACTTC.

J is TRBJ1-5 and V is TRBV4-2; perhaps TRBD1 as D (5 bases). Trimming shortened V by 0 bases and J by 5 bases, and 20 bases separated the two germline ends. Germline lookup yields CDR1 LGHNA and CDR2 YNFKEQ. The CDR3 runs to 18 residues. This CDR3 is CASSQDSAGTIQYQPQHF. The CDR3 bases are TGTGCCAGCAGCCAAGATAGCGCAGGGACCATCCAATATCAGCCCCAGCATTTT.

J is TRBJ1-6 and V is TRBV19, with 8 bases fitting TRBD1. V lost 4 bases to trimming and J lost 9 bases; unmatched junction nucleotides: 17. Looked up from germline, CDR1 is LNHDA and CDR2 is SQIVND (reference sequence). CDR3 size: 18 residues. The CDR3 DNA reads TGTGCCAGTAGTACCGAGCCCCCTCGGACAGGGAGCTTTTCACCCCTCCACTTT. Translating gives CASSTEPPRTGSFSPLHF.

The rearrangement links TRBV12-3 or TRBV12-4 to TRBJ2-5, with 10 positions matching TRBD2. The J segment lost 6 bases and the V segment lost 4 bases, leaving 2 bases of the junction unmatched. The CDR3 runs to 13 residues. CDR3 nucleotides: TGTGCCAGCAGTTCTAGCGGGGGTCAGACCCAGTACTTC. This codes for CASSSSGGQTQYF.

V is TRBV7-2 and J is TRBJ2-1; 7 nucleotides agree with TRBD1. The germline gives CDR1 SGHTA, CDR2 FQGNSA. Trimming cost V 6 bases and J 4 bases; bases outside gene matches: 9. The CDR3 runs to 15 residues. Here the CDR3 reads CASSPTRGRYNEQFF. CDR3 nucleotide sequence: TGTGCCAGCAGTCCTACTAGGGGGCGTTACAATGAGCAGTTCTTC.

V is TRBV11-2 and J is TRBJ2-7; a possible D gene is TRBD2 (6 bases). The CDR3 has 14 amino acids. CDR1 and CDR2 (germline): SGHAT, FQNNGV. V dropped 1 base and J dropped 4 bases, with 11 bases sitting between them. CDR3 loop: CASSLVGGIYEQYF. The DNA for the CDR3 is TGTGCCAGCAGCTTAGTAGGAGGGATTTACGAGCAGTACTTC.

This clone was counted a few times. An end of the junction does not agree with germline; a read error may underlie this. CDR3 bases: TGTGCCAGCAGCCTAGGACTAGCGCTACCCTACGAGCAGTACTTC. Residues: CASSLGLALPYEQYF. The chain carries TRBV13 and TRBJ2-7; 9 bases line up with TRBD2. The CDR3 consists of 15 residues. Per the germline V gene, CDR1 is PRHDT and CDR2 is FYEKMQ (reference sequence).

The chain uses TRBV6-5 and TRBJ1-2, with TRBD1 as a possible D gene (5 bases). This CDR3 comprises 13 residues. Germline V gene data show CDR1 as MNHEY and CDR2 as SVGAGI. The V end lost 6 bases, the J end lost 4 bases, and 12 bases lay between the germline ends. This chain's CDR3 is CASSQEQAYGYTF. DNA of the CDR3: TGTGCCAGCAGCCAAGAACAGGCCTATGGCTACACCTTC.

This chain links TRBV9 with TRBJ1-4; D perhaps matches TRBD1 (5 bases). Trimming left V 2 bases short and J 7 bases short, with 15 bases between. The CDR3 has 15 amino acids. The germline V gene encodes CDR1 SGDLS and CDR2 YYNGEE. Here the CDR3 reads CASSVAPRGGEKLFF. The CDR3, as DNA: TGTGCCAGCAGCGTGGCTCCCCGCGGGGGTGAAAAACTGTTTTTT.

The CDR3 sequence: CASTFDRGRTYSNQPQHF. DNA for the CDR3: TGTGCCAGCACCTTTGACAGGGGTCGAACTTATAGCAATCAGCCCCAGCATTTT. This chain connects TRBV5-8 to TRBJ1-5, with 8 bases matching TRBD1. Germline CDR1 is SGHTS and CDR2 is YDEGEE. Trimming at V came to 6 bases and at J to 0 bases, leaving 14 bases not matched to a gene. The CDR3 runs 18 residues.